These 27 T cell receptor beta chains were all obtained from the same sample, sequenced in a study of T cell responses to AZD1222 COVID-19 vaccine. Assay: immunoSEQ multiplex PCR; the TCRdb copy retains only in-frame clones and omits some. The table has around 130,000 clones, 90% to 95% seen once. Source: peripheral blood, taken on day 0 of AZD1222 vaccination. The source is an adult in good health.

The chain uses TRBV10-2 and TRBJ2-2, with TRBD2 identical over 15 bases. Per germline, CDR1 WSHSY and CDR2 SAAADI. The CDR3 has 20 residues. Trimming removed 7 bases from V and 0 bases from J; junction bases left unmatched: 12. Here the CDR3 DNA reads TGCGCCAGCAAGCAGTCCAGCGGACTAGCGGGAGGGCCGAACACCGGGGAGCTGTTTTTT. This translates into CASKQSSGLAGGPNTGELFF.

The chain employs TRBV6-5 and TRBJ1-2; D is uncertain. The CDR3 loop spans 15 amino acids. Germline V gene lookup returns CDR1 MNHEY and CDR2 SVGAGI. Trimming removed 2 bases from V and 3 bases from J, with 13 bases in between. The CDR3: CASSYAGTEDYGYTF. The DNA of the CDR3 is TGTGCCAGCAGTTACGCAGGAACTGAAGACTATGGCTACACCTTC.

The chain is built from TRBV2 and TRBJ2-3; D possibly uses TRBD1 or TRBD2 (5 bases each). The CDR3 consists of 12 residues. Germline values: CDR1 SNHLY, CDR2 FYNNEI. Trimming stripped 2 bases from V and 6 bases from J, with 6 bases between. The CDR3 protein is CASSEWGDTQYF. The CDR3 coding sequence is TGTGCCAGCAGTGAATGGGGGGATACGCAGTATTTT.

The genes are TRBV19 and TRBJ2-2; D possibly corresponds to TRBD2 (6 bases). V lost 5 bases, J lost 2 bases, and 15 bases lay in between. The germline V gene encodes CDR1 LNHDA and CDR2 SQIVND (reference sequence). This CDR3 has 16 amino acids. CDR3 sequence reads: CASSLTGRVNTGELFF. DNA for the CDR3: TGTGCCAGTAGTCTGACCGGGAGAGTTAACACCGGGGAGCTGTTTTTT.

This sequence joins TRBV5-1 and TRBJ1-5; 9 bases agree with TRBD1. V dropped 0 bases and J dropped 6; count of bases not matched to a gene: 4. The CDR3 is 15 amino acids. Germline assignment: CDR1 SGHRS and CDR2 YFSETQ. As DNA, the CDR3 is TGCGCCAGCAGCTTGGCGACAGGGGGTGGTCAGCCCCAGCATTTT. Its translation: CASSLATGGGQPQHF.

The rearrangement links TRBV3-1 (or the pseudogene TRBV3-2) to TRBJ1-1; TRBD1 might be the D (5 bases). CDR1 and CDR2 (germline): LGHDT, YNNKEL (reference sequence). Trimming removed 1 base from V and 6 bases from J, with 9 bases in between. The CDR3 runs 13 residues. CDR3 coding DNA: TGTGCCAGCAGCCAAGTAGGGGTATCTGAAGCTTTCTTT. Translation gives CASSQVGVSEAFF.

The CDR3 region is CASSDSLAGGTNEQFF. Here the CDR3 DNA reads TGTGCCAGCAGTGACTCCCTAGCGGGAGGAACAAATGAGCAGTTCTTC. This sequence joins TRBV6-4 and TRBJ2-1; 11 bases fit TRBD2. This CDR3 has 16 amino acids. Germline loops: CDR1 MRHNA, CDR2 SNTAGT. V was clipped by 0 bases and J by 7 bases; unmatched bases: 5.

CDR3 region: CASSLGQGAPGYTF. The DNA for the CDR3 is TGTGCCAGCAGCTTAGGACAGGGAGCGCCTGGCTACACCTTC. The V and J genes are TRBV5-4 and TRBJ1-2, with TRBD1 matching 8 bases. CDR1 and CDR2 (germline): SGHNT, YYREEE (reference sequence). J lost 7 bases, V lost 2 bases, and 7 bases had no gene match. The CDR3 contains 14 residues.

The CDR3 loop reads CASSPPGNTLGTDTQYF. The CDR3 bases are TGTGCCAGCAGTCCCCCCGGGAACACCCTCGGCACAGATACGCAGTATTTT. The chain employs TRBV2 and TRBJ2-3; possibly TRBD2 for D (5 bases). V was trimmed by 5 bases and J by 1 base, leaving 19 bases between them. Germline CDR1 is SNHLY and CDR2 is FYNNEI. This CDR3 comprises 17 residues.

V usage is TRBV9 and J usage is TRBJ2-3; 8 bases align to TRBD2. Germline V gene data show CDR1 as SGDLS and CDR2 as YYNGEE. The V gene end was trimmed by 2 bases and the J gene end by 3 bases; junction bases not matched to a gene: 5. CDR3 length: 15 residues. The CDR3 protein is CASSVSGGGTDTQYF. The DNA for the CDR3 is TGTGCCAGCAGCGTCAGCGGGGGAGGGACAGATACGCAGTATTTT.

The genes are TRBV2 and TRBJ1-2; D unclear. V dropped 8 bases and J dropped 4 bases, with 11 bases sitting between them. The CDR3 extends over 12 amino acids. CDR1 SNHLY and CDR2 FYNNEI come from the germline V gene. CDR3 region: CASLRGGYGYTF. CDR3 coding DNA: TGTGCCAGCTTGAGAGGCGGCTATGGCTACACCTTC.

The chain couples TRBV27 to TRBJ2-2, with a tentative D call TRBD1 (6 bases). CDR1 and CDR2 (germline): MNHEY, SMNVEV (reference sequence). This CDR3 is 17 amino acids long. V was cut by 4 bases and J by 5 bases, with 20 bases left in between. The DNA for the CDR3 is TGTGCCAGCAGTTCCTCCGGGACACCCTGGGGGACCGGGGAGCTGTTTTTT. Residues: CASSSSGTPWGTGELFF.

This clone came up once. The rearrangement joins TRBV9 to TRBJ2-6; D is uncertain. There are 18 residues in the CDR3. The germline gives CDR1 SGDLS, CDR2 YYNGEE. Between the trimmed V and J ends, which lost 4 bases and 0 bases, there was a span of 17 bases. CDR3 bases: TGTGCCAGCAGCCCCCGGACGGCCGTGGGCTCTGGGGCCAACGTCCTGACTTTC. Translating it yields CASSPRTAVGSGANVLTF.

CDR3 region: CASSLSGTSTEAFF. The CDR3 DNA follows: TGTGCCAGCAGCTTATCCGGGACGAGCACTGAAGCTTTCTTT. The V gene is TRBV11-3, the J gene TRBJ1-1, with D possibly TRBD1 on 5 matching bases. The CDR3 has 14 residues. The germline V and J ends were trimmed by 2 bases and 4 bases, with 11 bases remaining between them. The germline V gene encodes CDR1 SGHNT and CDR2 YENEEA.

The J gene is TRBJ1-2, the V gene TRBV7-2; D uncertain. Germline V gene lookup returns CDR1 SGHTA and CDR2 FQGNSA. The CDR3 length is 16 residues. The V and J ends lost 1 base and 0 bases respectively, with 12 bases between them. In nucleotides, the CDR3 is TGTGCCAGCAGCTTAGGGCCCGGGAGCTCTAACTATGGCTACACCTTC. This sequence encodes CASSLGPGSSNYGYTF.

The chain couples TRBV12-5 to TRBJ1-6; a weak D match, TRBD1 (6 bases). The CDR3 consists of 14 residues. Germline V gene data show CDR1 as LGHNT and CDR2 as FRNRAP. V was cut by 6 bases and J by 4 bases, with 10 bases left in between. CDR3 sequence reads: CASGERGYNSPLHF. CDR3 coding DNA: TGTGCTAGTGGGGAGAGGGGGTATAATTCACCCCTCCACTTT.

The chain joins TRBV30 to TRBJ1-6; D uncertain. The V gene's germline CDR1 is GTSNPN and CDR2 SVGIG (reference sequence). Trimming removed 4 bases from V and 7 bases from J, with 17 bases in between. The CDR3 consists of 15 residues. The CDR3 region is CAWIAAGRGNSPLHF. The CDR3 DNA is TGTGCCTGGATCGCGGCGGGCCGGGGAAATTCACCCCTCCACTTT.

This clone was recorded only once. This likely stems from a read error, as it lies one base from a far larger clone. The chain carries TRBV11-2 and TRBJ1-2; tentatively, D is TRBD1 (5 bases). CDR1 SGHAT and CDR2 FQNNGV come from the germline V gene. The CDR3 contains 15 residues. V lost 5 bases and J lost 1, with 14 bases in between. CDR3 protein: CASSGGGGSNYGYTF. CDR3 nucleotides: TGTGCCAGCAGCGGGGGGGGAGGGAGTAACTATGGCTACACCTTC.

The rearrangement uses TRBV7-4 and TRBJ1-5; no reliable D call. This CDR3 has 13 amino acids. Germline loops: CDR1 SGHVT, CDR2 SQSDAQ. V was shortened by 3 bases and J by 12 bases, with 15 bases between the two germline ends. CDR3 DNA: TGTGCCAGCAGCTTTTATATAGTATTTATCCAGCATTTT. Translating it yields CASSFYIVFIQHF.

The chain has TRBV5-1 and TRBJ1-6; D is uncertain. Trimming took 1 base from V and 10 from J, leaving 15 bases between them. CDR3 length: 15 amino acids. CDR1 and CDR2 (germline): SGHRS, YFSETQ. The DNA of the CDR3 is TGCGCCAGCAGCTTGTCACTTCTCGTGGGCTCACCCCTCCACTTT. This gives the protein CASSLSLLVGSPLHF.

This sequence joins TRBV11-2 and TRBJ1-1; D ambiguous. Trimming stripped 3 bases from V and 7 bases from J, with 12 bases between. This CDR3 comprises 13 residues. Germline V CDR1 and CDR2: SGHAT, FQNNGV. Here the CDR3 reads CASSFLLTDEAFF. The CDR3 DNA is TGTGCCAGCAGCTTCCTTCTGACTGATGAAGCTTTCTTT.

J is TRBJ1-2 and V is TRBV4-2, with 8 bases lining up with TRBD1. The germline CDR1 and CDR2 sequences are LGHNA and YNFKEQ. With V trimmed by 4 bases and J by 8 bases, 9 bases remained unmatched. This CDR3 contains 14 residues. The CDR3 coding sequence is TGTGCCAGCAGCCCAGGGACAGGCCAAGGCGGCTACACCTTC. Protein sequence: CASSPGTGQGGYTF.

The V and J genes are TRBV27 and TRBJ1-1; D remains unclear. Between the trimmed V and J ends, which lost 6 bases and 5 bases, there was a span of 13 bases. This CDR3 comprises 13 residues. Germline CDR1 and CDR2: MNHEY and SMNVEV (reference sequence). The CDR3: CASSRASWTEAFF. As DNA, the CDR3 is TGTGCCAGCAGCCGAGCCTCCTGGACTGAAGCTTTCTTT.

CDR3 sequence reads: CASSQDIPGQGQAFF. DNA of the CDR3: TGTGCCAGCAGCCAAGATATTCCCGGACAGGGGCAAGCTTTCTTT. This sequence joins TRBV3-1 (or the pseudogene TRBV3-2) and TRBJ1-1; 9 bases agree with TRBD1. This CDR3 has 15 amino acids. V lost 0 bases to trimming and J lost 9 bases; unmatched junction nucleotides: 8. Germline values: CDR1 LGHDT, CDR2 YNNKEL (reference sequence).

The rearrangement joins TRBV5-1 to TRBJ1-4; perhaps TRBD1 as D (5 bases). Trimming removed 2 bases from V and 8 bases from J, with 16 bases in between. Germline-derived CDR1 and CDR2 are SGHRS and YFSETQ. This CDR3 comprises 15 residues. DNA for the CDR3: TGCGCCAGCAGCTTCCTCCCAGGGATCGGCGAAAAACTGTTTTTT. Its translation is CASSFLPGIGEKLFF.

This chain joins TRBV6-5 and TRBJ1-1, with 8 bases lining up with TRBD1. This CDR3 spans 12 amino acids. Trimming took 6 bases from V and 12 from J; bases not matched to a gene: 9. CDR1 and CDR2 (germline): MNHEY, SVGAGI. The chain's CDR3 is CASSPTGQGPFF. CDR3 DNA: TGTGCCAGCAGCCCGACCGGACAGGGACCTTTCTTT.

J is TRBJ2-7 and V is TRBV25-1; D not resolved. The CDR3 is 11 amino acids. The V end lost 1 base, the J end lost 5 bases, and 3 bases lay between the germline ends. CDR1 MGHDK and CDR2 SYGVNS come from the germline V gene. The CDR3 here is CASSELDEQYF. CDR3 nucleotide sequence: TGTGCCAGCAGTGAATTGGACGAGCAGTACTTC.